These T cell receptor beta chains were read from a single sample in a study of T-cell memory formation after mild COVID-19. TCRdb itself ran the 5' RACE reads through MiXCR, one entry per CDR3 protein. The sample holds about 39,000 distinct CDR3 sequences, about 6.1% seen once. Sequencing was performed on PBMCs or a T cell subset sorted from them (not recorded which). All receptors come from an adult who had mild COVID-19 (a few samples of this study predate the infection). Cell type and time point are not known. CDR3s include the opening cysteine and the closing phenylalanine or tryptophan. The D gene is left open where the match is weak. Where a row states a size, it is once, few, many or the class of an expanded clone; other rows omit it.

clone_size,d_call,v_call,j_call,cdr3_nt,cdr3_aa
many,-,TRBV6-5,TRBJ2-5,TGTGCCAGCAGTTACACAGTTAGGGGAGGTCGAGAGACCCAGTACTTC,CASSYTVRGGRETQYF
many,-,TRBV5-1,TRBJ2-1,TGCGCCAGCAGCTTGCGTCGGGGAAATGAGCAGTTCTTC,CASSLRRGNEQFF
-,-,TRBV3-1,TRBJ2-1,TGTGCCAGCAGCCCCCCAGGTCCCTGGGATGAGCAGTTCTTC,CASSPPGPWDEQFF
many,-,TRBV6-1,TRBJ1-1,TGTGCCAGCAGTGAAGTCGGGAGGGGTGAAGCTTTCTTT,CASSEVGRGEAFF
many,-,TRBV4-3,TRBJ2-5,TGCGCCAGCAGCCAAGACCCCCCGGGAGCGGCGGAGACCCAGTACTTC,CASSQDPPGAAETQYF
-,TRBD2,TRBV9,TRBJ2-2,TGTGCCAGCAGCGTAGGTGGACTAGCGGGGGGGTCCGGGGAGCTGTTTTTT,CASSVGGLAGGSGELFF
many,TRBD2,TRBV5-1,TRBJ2-3,TGCGCCAGCAGCTTGTCCGGGACTAGCGGGAGCGGTACAGATACGCAGTATTTT,CASSLSGTSGSGTDTQYF
few,-,TRBV5-1,TRBJ2-1,TGCGCCAGCAGCTTGGTTCAGGGCTCGTACAATGAGCAGTTCTTC,CASSLVQGSYNEQFF
-,-,TRBV4-3,TRBJ2-3,TGCGCCAGCAGCCAGCCCGGGTCGGGGGATACGCAGTATTTT,CASSQPGSGDTQYF
-,-,TRBV18,TRBJ2-7,TGTGCCAGCTCACCATCACAGCTCTACGAGCAGTACTTC,CASSPSQLYEQYF
few,-,TRBV5-1,TRBJ2-3,TGCGCCAGCAGCATGCAGGGATGGGCAGATACGCAGTATTTT,CASSMQGWADTQYF
few,TRBD1,TRBV6-6,TRBJ1-1,TGTGCCAGCAGGCCACAGGGGACTGAAGCTTTCTTT,CASRPQGTEAFF
many,-,TRBV6-6,TRBJ2-5,TGTGCCAGCAGCGACCCAGGGCAGCAAGAGACCCAGTACTTC,CASSDPGQQETQYF
-,TRBD2,TRBV5-4,TRBJ2-1,TGTGCCAGCAGCCGGGGGGGCCGCTCCGATGAGCAGTTCTTC,CASSRGGRSDEQFF
few,-,TRBV20-1,TRBJ2-7,TGCAGTGCTGTCGTCACAGGGTCCAACGAGCAGTACTTC,CSAVVTGSNEQYF
-,TRBD2,TRBV7-2,TRBJ2-7,TGTGCCAGCAGCCTTAGCGGGGGGAGCTACGAGCAGTACTTC,CASSLSGGSYEQYF
medium-sized,-,TRBV16,TRBJ2-4,TGTGCCAGCAGCCAATCGAGCGGAATTCAGTACTTC,CASSQSSGIQYF
few,-,TRBV14,TRBJ1-3,TGTGCCAGCAGCCAGGCACGGGCCGGGATCAGTGGAAACACCATATATTTT,CASSQARAGISGNTIYF